The 18 T cell receptor beta chains listed next were all sequenced from one sample in a study of blood T cells in healthy people across ages. The use of a sample-barcoded 5' primer and a J-beta primer mix characterized a second PCR of roughly 6 to 12 cycles. MiXCR was run by TCRdb on the 5' RACE reads, yielding one entry per CDR3 protein. The sample contains 800,000 to 950,000 distinct CDR3 sequences, under 50% of which appear only once. The sample consisted of blood. Source of these receptors: a man younger than 45 in good health.

This clonotype was seen a handful of times. This sequence joins TRBV5-5 and TRBJ2-1, with a possible D match to TRBD2 (6 bases). CDR1 and CDR2 from the germline V gene are SGHKS and YYEKEE (reference sequence). The CDR3 sequence is 15 residues long. V was pared by 6 bases and J by 3 bases, with 16 bases between. This CDR3 is CASNLRGLGYNEQFF. CDR3 DNA sequence: TGTGCCAGCAACCTACGGGGGTTGGGCTACAATGAGCAGTTCTTC.

This chain connects TRBV28 to TRBJ2-3, with D maybe TRBD1 (5 bases). The germline V gene encodes CDR1 MDHEN and CDR2 SYDVKM. This CDR3 is built from 17 residues. V gave up 3 bases and J gave up 0 bases, with 16 bases separating them. DNA of the CDR3: TGTGCCAGCAGTTTTTCAGGGCGGCCACCTAGCACAGATACGCAGTATTTT. This codes for CASSFSGRPPSTDTQYF.

V usage is TRBV6-1 and J usage is TRBJ2-1; maybe TRBD1 (5 bases). Germline V gene data show CDR1 as MNHNS and CDR2 as SASEGT. The V end was cut by 2 bases, the J end by 8 bases, with 13 bases between. The CDR3 runs to 14 residues. CDR3 in amino acids: CASSELPQGDEQFF. CDR3 sequence (DNA): TGTGCCAGCAGTGAACTCCCCCAGGGCGATGAGCAGTTCTTC.

CDR3 amino acids: CASAEQGTDEQYF. The CDR3 nucleotides are TGCGCCAGCGCGGAGCAGGGAACAGACGAGCAGTACTTC. The chain is built from TRBV5-1 and TRBJ2-7, with a tentative D call TRBD1 (5 bases). The CDR3 is 13 residues long. Trimming removed 7 bases from V and 5 bases from J, with 16 bases in between. The germline CDR1 and CDR2 sequences are SGHRS and YFSETQ.

The J gene is TRBJ1-1, the V gene TRBV27, with unresolved D. The germline CDR1 and CDR2 sequences are MNHEY and SMNVEV (reference sequence). This CDR3 comprises 14 residues. V was trimmed by 6 bases and J by 3 bases, leaving 14 bases between them. CDR3 in amino acids: CASSRGKKDTEAFF. The CDR3 DNA follows: TGTGCCAGCAGCCGAGGAAAGAAGGACACTGAAGCTTTCTTT.

The genes are TRBV20-1 and TRBJ2-3; D possibly corresponds to TRBD1 (6 bases). Deletions cut 1 base from V and 2 bases from J, with 16 bases between. This CDR3 has 16 residues. In germline, CDR1 is DFQATT, CDR2 SNEGSKA (reference sequence). The CDR3 sequence is CSARATKGVLTDTQYF. CDR3 nucleotide sequence: TGCAGTGCTAGAGCTACTAAGGGGGTGCTCACAGATACGCAGTATTTT.

The sample holds a few counts of this clonotype. This chain uses TRBV5-5 with TRBJ1-5, with TRBD1 matching over 7 bases. Germline V gene sequence: CDR1 SGHKS, CDR2 YYEKEE (reference sequence). CDR3 length: 16 residues. The ends lost 1 base at V and 3 bases at J; junction bases unmatched: 7. The CDR3 reads CASSLRAGGYNQPQHF. In DNA, the CDR3 is TGTGCCAGCAGCTTGAGGGCAGGGGGATACAATCAGCCCCAGCATTTT.

The chain recombines TRBV18 with TRBJ2-1; D is unresolved. CDR3 length equals 13 residues. The ends were cut back, 2 bases at V and 5 bases at J, with 7 bases in the middle. Germline lookup yields CDR1 KGHSH and CDR2 LQKENI. The CDR3 nucleotides are TGTGCCAGCTCACCATCCAGGAACAATGAGCAGTTCTTC. This translates into CASSPSRNNEQFF.

The chain employs TRBV5-1 and TRBJ2-3, with D perhaps TRBD2 (6 bases). The CDR3 is made up of 16 amino acids. V was trimmed by 7 bases and J by 4 bases, leaving 22 bases between them. Per the germline V gene, CDR1 is SGHRS and CDR2 is YFSETQ. The CDR3 here is CASEFGPAGNADTQYF. CDR3 sequence (DNA): TGCGCCAGCGAATTCGGCCCTGCGGGGAACGCAGATACGCAGTATTTT.

This clonotype was observed a handful of times. The chain uses TRBV6-5 and TRBJ2-3, with D maybe TRBD1 (5 bases). This CDR3 is 16 amino acids long. Per germline, CDR1 MNHEY and CDR2 SVGAGI. The ends were cut back, 0 bases at V and 3 bases at J, with 13 bases in the middle. CDR3 coding DNA: TGTGCCAGCAGTTACTCGGGCAGGGCGATTACAGATACGCAGTATTTT. Protein: CASSYSGRAITDTQYF.

Only a few counts were recorded for this clonotype. The chain carries TRBV7-6 and TRBJ2-1, with D possibly matching TRBD1 (6 bases). CDR3 length: 15 amino acids. V was clipped by 5 bases and J by 4 bases, with 15 bases between them. The germline gives CDR1 SGHVS, CDR2 FNYEAQ. CDR3 coding DNA: TGTGCCAGCAGCCACAGGGCAGAGGCGTACAATGAGCAGTTCTTC. Its protein product is CASSHRAEAYNEQFF.

The chain links TRBV4-1 to TRBJ1-2; TRBD1 matches 7 bases. The V gene end was trimmed by 2 bases and the J gene end by 4 bases; junction bases not matched to a gene: 7. This CDR3 has 15 residues. CDR1 and CDR2 from the germline V gene are MGHRA and YSYEKL. In nucleotides, the CDR3 is TGCGCCAGCAGCCAAAATACAGGGGATTTCTATGGCTACACCTTC. Protein sequence: CASSQNTGDFYGYTF.

This clonotype turned up a few times. The chain joins TRBV6-6 to TRBJ2-7, with TRBD1 matching 9 bases. Germline lookup yields CDR1 MNHNY and CDR2 SVGAGI (reference sequence). CDR3 size: 15 residues. J lost 4 bases, V lost 6 bases, and 10 bases had no gene match. CDR3 sequence (DNA): TGTGCCAGCAGGAGACTCGGACAGGGGTTGTACGAGCAGTACTTC. It encodes CASRRLGQGLYEQYF.

The chain employs TRBV30 and TRBJ2-1; D gene unclear. The CDR3 covers 11 residues. Trimming took 7 bases from V and 6 from J, leaving 10 bases between them. CDR1 GTSNPN and CDR2 SVGIG come from the germline V gene (reference sequence). The chain's CDR3 is CASRIFNEQFF. Here the CDR3 DNA reads TGTGCCTCCCGTATTTTCAATGAGCAGTTCTTC.

J is TRBJ1-2 and V is TRBV3-1, with D possibly matching TRBD1 (5 bases). Germline loops: CDR1 LGHDT, CDR2 YNNKEL (reference sequence). This CDR3 contains 13 residues. The germline V and J ends were trimmed by 7 bases and 5 bases, with 14 bases remaining between them. CDR3 in DNA: TGTGCCAGCACCATCCGGGGCGAGTATGGCTACACCTTC. Translating gives CASTIRGEYGYTF.

This clonotype occurred a few times. The chain links TRBV7-9 to TRBJ1-2; possible D gene TRBD1, 5 bases. The ends were cut back, 11 bases at V and 9 bases at J, with 19 bases in the middle. The CDR3 totals 12 residues. Germline CDR1 SEHNR, CDR2 FQNEAQ (reference sequence). CDR3 sequence reads: CAGSAGQGSYTF. Here the CDR3 DNA reads TGTGCCGGCTCAGCAGGGCAGGGAAGCTACACCTTC.

This clonotype was seen only a few times. DNA for the CDR3: TGCGCCAGCAGCCCGGGGGAACAGGGGGCAGATACGCAGTATTTT. Amino acids: CASSPGEQGADTQYF. This chain links TRBV5-1 with TRBJ2-3; TRBD1 matches 8 bases. J lost 4 bases, V lost 4 bases, and 8 bases had no gene match. The germline V gene encodes CDR1 SGHRS and CDR2 YFSETQ. The CDR3 contains 15 residues.

Only a few counts were recorded for this clonotype. CDR3 nucleotide sequence: TGTGCCAGCAGTGAGGGGACGGCCGGCTTCGGCTACACCTTC. It yields the protein CASSEGTAGFGYTF. This sequence joins TRBV25-1 and TRBJ1-2, with D perhaps TRBD1 (5 bases). Trimming cost V 3 bases and J 8 bases, with 16 bases left between them. The CDR3 runs to 14 residues. Germline CDR1 MGHDK, CDR2 SYGVNS.